Sequencing of this T cell receptor (beta chain) was carried out in a study of T cell repertoires in cytomegalovirus infection. Study-level background: In public TCR beta signatures, there were indications of both CMV infection and matching HLA type. General study findings and limits: The study identified carriers of CMV plus the relevant HLA from cumulative public TCR beta family frequency. Ex vivo responses were dominated by HLA-C-restricted CMV-specific TCR beta clonotypes.

Remarks on this clonotype: Its antigen is undetermined.

The V segment lost 0 bases and the J segment 6 bases; nucleotides outside the gene matches: 12. This CDR3 spans 19 amino acids. Germline lookup yields CDR1 MGHRA and CDR2 YSYEKL. TCRdb redid the calling of the reads with MiXCR, one entry per CDR3 protein. This sample carries 450,000 to 600,000 distinct CDR3 sequences, roughly a third of them seen once, and the ten largest clones take under 20%. The TCR comes from a human donor in good health (CMV status not recorded). Some clones in this sample may be carry-over from other donors' samples. V gene TRBV4-1 combines with J gene TRBJ2-1, with TRBD2 identical over 12 bases. The sample here was cultured PBMCs, taken from culture after CMV antigen stimulation. The CDR3 protein is CASSQDGHGPGLAGNEQFF. The CDR3, as DNA: TGCGCCAGCAGCCAAGATGGGCACGGCCCGGGACTAGCGGGCAATGAGCAGTTCTTC.